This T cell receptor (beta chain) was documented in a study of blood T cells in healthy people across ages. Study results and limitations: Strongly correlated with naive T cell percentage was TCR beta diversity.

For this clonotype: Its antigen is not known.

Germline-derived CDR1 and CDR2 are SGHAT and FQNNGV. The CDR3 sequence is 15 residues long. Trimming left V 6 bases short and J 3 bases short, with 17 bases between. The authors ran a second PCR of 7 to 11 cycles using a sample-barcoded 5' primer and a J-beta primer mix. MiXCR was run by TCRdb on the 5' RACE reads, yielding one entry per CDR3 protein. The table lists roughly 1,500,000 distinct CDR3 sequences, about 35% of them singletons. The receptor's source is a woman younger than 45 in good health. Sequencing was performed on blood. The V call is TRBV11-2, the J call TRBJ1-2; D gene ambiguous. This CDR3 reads CASSVREVRDYGYTF. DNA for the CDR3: TGTGCCAGCAGTGTGAGGGAGGTTCGGGACTATGGCTACACCTTC.